This paragraph reports one TCR beta chain. Its target is unknown. The data were obtained in a study of cytomegalovirus exposure and HLA in healthy donors. In the study overall: The 110 or so validation repertoires used a platform that matched the one used for the 550 to 800 first-cohort repertoires, as a later analysis reported.

Trimming cost V 2 bases and J 3 bases, with 11 bases left between them. Germline V gene lookup returns CDR1 SEHNR and CDR2 FQNEAQ (reference sequence). This CDR3 is 14 amino acids long. General study findings and limits: There were around 160 TCR beta chains listed as cytomegalovirus-associated. The finding came from a later analysis; first-cohort TCR clusters tended to co-occur in the roughly 120 validation repertoires.

Some clones are missing from TCRdb's copy, which holds only in-frame ones; the method was immunoSEQ multiplex PCR. The sample has a few hundred thousand clones; around 90% are singletons. The source is a young woman in good health and CMV-seronegative. Sequencing input: PBMCs. This sequence joins TRBV7-9 and TRBJ2-7; D gene ambiguous. CDR3 protein: CASSLNTEYYEQYF. DNA of the CDR3: TGTGCCAGCAGCTTAAATACAGAGTACTACGAGCAGTACTTC.